What follows is one T cell receptor (beta chain) and its context. Its antigen has not been determined. Per-base qualities were not stored, and no clone one base away is much larger. This entry is derived from a study of neurological immune-mediated disorders (dated by TCRdb to between 2019 and 2020). With regard to the full study: Peripheral blood TCR-beta repertoires from patients with HTLV-I-associated myelopathy (HAM/TSP), patients with multiple sclerosis, and healthy controls were compared in the study using UMI-based sequencing. Longitudinal samples, technical triplicates and paired sorted CD4+ and CD8+ T-cell subsets, alongside PBMC samples, were included among the approximately 110 TCR-beta libraries. Each longitudinal HAM/TSP and healthy donor was sampled at 3 time-points spaced at about 3-45 month intervals. The cohort was made up of approximately 69 subjects, consisting of roughly 14 HAM/TSP patients, about 34 multiple sclerosis patients and 20 healthy controls. What the research found in general, with its limitations: Expanded clones from different subjects shared no identical CDR3 amino acid sequences, which suggests that TCR-beta repertoires were private in all groups. TCR clonal expansion was greatest in HAM/TSP patients and smallest in MS patients, who ranked below even healthy controls.

cDNA was synthesized by template-switch 5'RACE using a primer carrying a 10-nucleotide random unique molecular identifier by which each TCR transcript was tagged. Every sequencing run covered 15-18 subjects and yielded more than 160 million TCR-beta sequences. The RNeasy kit was used to extract total RNA. Using the KAPA Real-time Library Amplification kit, TCR-beta VDJ regions were amplified with primers for the TCR constant region and the 5'RACE anchor. A first PCR added sample indexes and Illumina adaptors, after which a second PCR increased the library yield. After purification with Ampure beads, the TCR product of roughly 650 bp was size-selected on a 2% E-gel SizeSelection system. Library quality was checked on a Bioanalyzer, concentration was measured with Qubit, and libraries were quantified with the Kapa Library Quantification kit before pooling. Paired-end 2 x 150 bp sequencing of the libraries was performed on an Illumina HiSeq 2500. To increase sequence diversity, about 23-32% phiX was spiked into each library pool. As for how the authors treated the data: The quality-filtered reads were processed with the UMI-based MiGEC pipeline, whose error correction step removed more than 85% of the raw TCR sequences. IMGT germline references were used for aligning VDJ genes, and each clonotype was defined as a unique CDR3 amino acid sequence together with its V-J genes. VDJtools evaluated clonal expansion, Shannon diversity and CDR3 relatedness (CalcPairwiseDistances, ClusterSamples); CLCbio workbench built phylogenetic trees. Expanded clones were defined as having at least 8 unique UMIs, based on coefficient-of-variation modelling across technical triplicates. Starting from the raw public reads, TCRdb applied fastp trimming at Q25, assembled clones with MiXCR and retained in-frame beta chains. Entries that share a CDR3 protein sequence are merged under the most common genes and DNA. V and J calls and clone size were set by TCRdb, not the authors. The sample table records 43,000 or so distinct CDR3 sequences; less than 15% of these occur just once. Of the sample, roughly an eighth falls within the top ten clones.

Interpreted using the paper, the time point label stands for: longitudinal time-point 3. Blood bank volunteers in Maryland, USA served as the healthy controls. For unsorted PBMC libraries, 2 million PBMCs were used after storage in RNAlater at -80 degrees C until RNA extraction. Peripheral blood was subjected to Ficoll-Hypaque density gradient centrifugation to isolate PBMCs, which were then cryopreserved in liquid nitrogen. The CDR3 starts with the cysteine, ends with the phenylalanine, and has 15 residues. The sequence is cut down to CDR3 DNA, 45 bases in frame from base 1. CDR1 and CDR2 are drawn from the germline V gene: MNHEY, SVGAGI. V loses 0 bases, J loses 7 bases, and the germline ends lie 15 bases apart.

This chain is built from TRBV6-5 and TRBJ1-2; no D gene call is confident. Sequenced sample: PBMCs. This receptor was taken from a young man in good health. Here is the DNA: TGTGCCAGCAGTTACTCGGGAGGAACGGGAGGTGGCTACACCTTC. This codes for CASSYSGGTGGGYTF.